The 4 T cell receptor beta chains reported below all come from one sample, sequenced in a study of T cell responses to AZD1222 COVID-19 vaccine. Measured with immunoSEQ multiplex PCR; TCRdb has only the in-frame clones, and not every one. The sample yields over 85,000 clones, about 94% seen once. The sequences come from peripheral blood, collected 28 days after the second AZD1222 dose. The source of these receptors is an adult who received the AZD1222 COVID-19 vaccine.

The chain employs TRBV27 and TRBJ2-1; a possible D gene is TRBD1 (5 bases). The germline V gene encodes CDR1 MNHEY and CDR2 SMNVEV (reference sequence). The V and J ends lost 6 bases and 3 bases respectively, with 12 bases between them. This CDR3 region has 14 residues. The CDR3 sequence is CASRHRTDYNEQFF. DNA for the CDR3: TGTGCCAGCAGACACAGGACGGACTACAATGAGCAGTTCTTC.

This rearrangement joins TRBV4-1 to TRBJ2-7; no definite D call. Germline CDR1 MGHRA, CDR2 YSYEKL. The CDR3 length is 14 residues. Trimming took off 0 bases at V and 9 bases at J, with 15 bases between the two ends. CDR3 sequence (DNA): TGCGCCAGCAGCCAAGACCCTCAAACGGTCGGGCAGTACTTC. Protein: CASSQDPQTVGQYF.

V is TRBV2 and J is TRBJ2-6, with no clear D. Germline CDR1 SNHLY, CDR2 FYNNEI. V shed 7 bases and J shed 0 bases, with 10 bases lying between them. CDR3 size: 15 residues. The CDR3 here is CASNAESSGANVLTF. The CDR3 bases are TGTGCCAGCAACGCAGAAAGCTCTGGGGCCAACGTCCTGACTTTC.

V is TRBV6-5 and J is TRBJ1-2; TRBD1 agrees at 7 bases. The CDR3 has 15 residues. V lost 6 bases to trimming and J lost 8 bases; unmatched junction nucleotides: 15. CDR1 and CDR2 (germline): MNHEY, SVGAGI. CDR3 region: CASSHRGGGTQGYTF. The CDR3 coding sequence is TGTGCCAGCAGCCACAGGGGTGGGGGTACTCAAGGCTACACCTTC.